This T cell receptor (beta chain) was identified in a study of T cell repertoires in aging, cancer and after chemotherapy. As for the study in general: Repeat sampling of healthy donors over several months to years showed clear clonal overlap. Approximately 10 million TCR reads were in the whole dataset. Study observations and caveats: Across the chemotherapy interval, each cancer cohort showed higher median generation probability, suggesting thymic rebound.

Multiplex touch-down PCR with TRB-A/B primers amplified rearranged V-D-J TRB sequences. MiXCR was run by TCRdb on the multiplex PCR reads, yielding one entry per CDR3 protein. The sample comprises about 5,000 distinct CDR3 sequences, 20% to 25% of which are singletons, and just over 9% rests with the top ten. Amplification of TCR beta used genomic DNA extracted from peripheral blood. There are 15 residues in the CDR3. Germline CDR1 MRHNA, CDR2 SNTAGT. The V gene lost 6 bases and the J gene lost 2 bases, with 14 bases spanning the gap. In this sample, this clonotype turned up once. Its target is unknown.

The sample consisted of blood. The clonotype comes from a human donor in good health. The donor label of this sample is uncertain. The V gene is TRBV6-4, the J gene TRBJ1-5; TRBD1 might be the D (5 bases). CDR3 residues: CASRGGVRCNQPQHF. The DNA for the CDR3 is TGTGCCAGCAGGGGGGGGGTGAGGTGCAATCAGCCCCAGCATTTT.